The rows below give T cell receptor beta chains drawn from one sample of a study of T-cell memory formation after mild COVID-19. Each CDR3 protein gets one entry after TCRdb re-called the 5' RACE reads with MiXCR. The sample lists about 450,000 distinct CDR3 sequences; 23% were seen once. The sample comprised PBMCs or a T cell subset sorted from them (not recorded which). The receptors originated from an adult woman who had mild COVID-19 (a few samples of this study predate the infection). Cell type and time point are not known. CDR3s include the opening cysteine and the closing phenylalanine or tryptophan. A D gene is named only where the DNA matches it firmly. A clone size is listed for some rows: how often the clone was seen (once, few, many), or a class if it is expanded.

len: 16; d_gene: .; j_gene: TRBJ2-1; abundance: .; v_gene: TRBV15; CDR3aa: CATSRAGTRAYNEQFF; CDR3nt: TGTGCCACCAGCAGAGCTGGGACACGAGCCTACAATGAGCAGTTCTTC
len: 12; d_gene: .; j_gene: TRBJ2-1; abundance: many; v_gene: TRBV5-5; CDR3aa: CASSVGRMEQFF; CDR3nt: TGTGCCAGCAGCGTGGGAAGGATGGAGCAGTTCTTC
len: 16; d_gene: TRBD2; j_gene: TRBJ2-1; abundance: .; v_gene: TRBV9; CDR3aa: CASRRGLDVSYNEQFF; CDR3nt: TGTGCCTCCCGGAGGGGACTAGATGTTTCGTACAATGAGCAGTTCTTC
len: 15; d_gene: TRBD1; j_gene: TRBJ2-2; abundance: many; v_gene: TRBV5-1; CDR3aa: CASSLRTGDTGELFF; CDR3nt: TGCGCCAGCAGCTTGCGGACAGGGGACACCGGGGAGCTGTTTTTT
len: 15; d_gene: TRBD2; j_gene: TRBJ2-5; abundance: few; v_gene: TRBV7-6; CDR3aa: CASSLDGASGETQYF; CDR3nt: TGTGCCAGCAGCTTAGATGGGGCTAGCGGAGAGACCCAGTACTTC
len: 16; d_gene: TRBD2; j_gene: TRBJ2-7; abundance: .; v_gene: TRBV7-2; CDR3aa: CASSLQGTSGTYEQYF; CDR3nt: TGTGCCAGCAGCTTACAAGGGACTAGCGGGACCTACGAGCAGTACTTC
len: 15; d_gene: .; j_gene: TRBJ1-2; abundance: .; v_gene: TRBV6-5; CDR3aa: CASSYDLDSLSGYTF; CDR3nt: TGTGCCAGCAGTTACGATTTGGACAGCCTTAGTGGCTACACCTTC
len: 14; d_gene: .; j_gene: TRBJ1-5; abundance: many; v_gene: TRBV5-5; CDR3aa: CASSLVSSNQPQHF; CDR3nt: TGTGCCAGCAGCTTGGTTAGTAGCAATCAGCCCCAGCATTTT
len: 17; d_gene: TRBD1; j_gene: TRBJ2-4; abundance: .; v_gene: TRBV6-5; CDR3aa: CASSGDRGIVARNIQYF; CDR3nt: TGTGCCAGCAGTGGGGACAGGGGAATTGTAGCCAGAAACATTCAGTACTTC
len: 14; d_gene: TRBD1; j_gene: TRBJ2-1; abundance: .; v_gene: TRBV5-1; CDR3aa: CASTDRVTYNEQFF; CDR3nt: TGCGCCAGCACGGACAGGGTGACTTACAATGAGCAGTTCTTC
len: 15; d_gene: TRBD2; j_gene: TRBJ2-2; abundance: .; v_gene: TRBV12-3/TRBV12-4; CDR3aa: CASRRGTGGTGELFF; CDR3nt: TGTGCCAGCAGGAGAGGGACGGGGGGCACCGGGGAGCTGTTTTTT
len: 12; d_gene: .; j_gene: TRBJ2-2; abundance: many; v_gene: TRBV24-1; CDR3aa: CATSRSTGELFF; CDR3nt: TGTGCCACCAGCAGGAGCACCGGGGAGCTGTTTTTT
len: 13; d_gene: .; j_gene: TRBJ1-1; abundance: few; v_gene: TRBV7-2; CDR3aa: CASSLYPRDGAFF; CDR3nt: TGTGCCAGCAGCTTATATCCGCGGGATGGAGCTTTCTTT
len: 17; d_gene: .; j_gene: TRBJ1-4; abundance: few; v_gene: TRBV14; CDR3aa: CASSQDGSAGLRGKLFF; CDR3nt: TGTGCCAGCAGCCAAGACGGATCGGCTGGACTGAGAGGAAAACTGTTTTTT
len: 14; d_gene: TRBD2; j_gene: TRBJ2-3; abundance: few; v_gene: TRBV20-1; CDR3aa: CSASSGVHMDTQYF; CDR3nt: TGCAGTGCCTCAAGCGGGGTGCACATGGATACGCAGTATTTT
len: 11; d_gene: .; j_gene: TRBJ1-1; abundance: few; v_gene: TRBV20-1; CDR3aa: CSASPRTEAFF; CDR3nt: TGCAGTGCTAGTCCCCGGACTGAAGCTTTCTTT
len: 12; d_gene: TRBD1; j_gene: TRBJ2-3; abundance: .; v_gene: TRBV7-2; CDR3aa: CASSTRTGGYSF; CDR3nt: TGTGCCAGCAGCACCCGGACAGGGGGCTATTCTTTT
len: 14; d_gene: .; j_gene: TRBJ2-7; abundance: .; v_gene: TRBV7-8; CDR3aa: CASSLRGFAGEQYF; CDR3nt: TGTGCCAGCAGCTTACGGGGATTCGCGGGTGAGCAGTACTTC
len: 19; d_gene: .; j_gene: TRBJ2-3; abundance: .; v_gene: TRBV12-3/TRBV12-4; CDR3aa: CASSQQGKGSWRGPDTQYF; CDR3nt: TGTGCCAGCAGTCAACAGGGGAAGGGTTCATGGCGGGGCCCAGATACGCAGTATTTT
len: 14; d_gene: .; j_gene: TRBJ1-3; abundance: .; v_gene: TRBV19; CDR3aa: CASRDSRKWDTIYF; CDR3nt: TGTGCCAGTAGGGACAGCCGGAAGTGGGACACCATATATTTT
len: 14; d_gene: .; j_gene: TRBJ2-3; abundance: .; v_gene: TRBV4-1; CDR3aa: CASSQEISGDTQYF; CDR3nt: TGCGCCAGCAGCCAAGAGATCAGCGGAGATACGCAGTATTTT
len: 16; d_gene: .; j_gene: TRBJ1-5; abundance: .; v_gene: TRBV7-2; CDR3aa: CASSLDSTGSNQPQHF; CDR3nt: TGTGCCAGCAGCTTAGATAGTACAGGGAGCAATCAGCCCCAGCATTTT
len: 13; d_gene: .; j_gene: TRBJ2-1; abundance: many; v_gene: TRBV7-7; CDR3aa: CASSLGGTNEQFF; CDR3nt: TGTGCTAGCAGCTTAGGCGGTACCAATGAGCAGTTCTTC
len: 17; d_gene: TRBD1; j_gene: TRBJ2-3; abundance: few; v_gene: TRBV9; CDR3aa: CASSKGQGWDSTDTQYF; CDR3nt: TGTGCCAGCAGCAAAGGACAGGGCTGGGATAGCACAGATACGCAGTATTTT
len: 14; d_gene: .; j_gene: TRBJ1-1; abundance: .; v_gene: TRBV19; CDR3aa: CASSTGHGYAEAFF; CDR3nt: TGTGCCAGTAGCACGGGACACGGTTATGCTGAAGCTTTCTTT
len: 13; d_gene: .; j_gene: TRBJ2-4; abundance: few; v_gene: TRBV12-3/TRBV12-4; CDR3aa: CASTSGSLHIQYF; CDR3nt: TGTGCCAGCACCTCCGGCAGCCTGCACATTCAGTACTTC
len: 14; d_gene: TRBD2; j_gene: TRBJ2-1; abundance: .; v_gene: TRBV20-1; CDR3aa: CSASRLAVYNEQFF; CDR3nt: TGCAGTGCTAGTCGGCTAGCGGTCTACAATGAGCAGTTCTTC
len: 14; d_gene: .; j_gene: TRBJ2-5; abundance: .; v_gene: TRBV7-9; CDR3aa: CASSQGLYQETQYF; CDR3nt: TGTGCCAGCAGCCAGGGACTCTACCAAGAGACCCAGTACTTC
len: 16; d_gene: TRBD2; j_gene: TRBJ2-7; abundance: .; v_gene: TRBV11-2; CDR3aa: CASSSYSGGGSYEQYF; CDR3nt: TGTGCCAGCAGCTCGTATAGCGGGGGTGGGTCCTACGAGCAGTACTTC
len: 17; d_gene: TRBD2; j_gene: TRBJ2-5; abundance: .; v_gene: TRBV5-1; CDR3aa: CASSFWTSGRSQETQYF; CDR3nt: TGCGCCAGCAGCTTCTGGACTAGCGGGAGATCTCAAGAGACCCAGTACTTC
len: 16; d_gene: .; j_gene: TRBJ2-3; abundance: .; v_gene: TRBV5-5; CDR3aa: CASSTRPPGERDTQYF; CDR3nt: TGTGCCAGCAGCACACGTCCGCCGGGAGAGCGCGATACGCAGTATTTT
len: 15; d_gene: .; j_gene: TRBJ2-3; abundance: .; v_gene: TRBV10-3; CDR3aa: CAISDPRGRPDTQYF; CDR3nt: TGTGCCATCAGTGACCCCAGGGGACGCCCAGATACGCAGTATTTT
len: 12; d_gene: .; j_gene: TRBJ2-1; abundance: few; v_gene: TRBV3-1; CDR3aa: CASSQHGGEQFF; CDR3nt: TGTGCCAGCAGCCAACACGGCGGTGAGCAGTTCTTC
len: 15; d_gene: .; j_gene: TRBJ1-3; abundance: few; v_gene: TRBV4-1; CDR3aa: CASSQGGAFQNTIYF; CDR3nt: TGCGCCAGCAGCCAAGGAGGAGCTTTCCAAAACACCATATATTTT
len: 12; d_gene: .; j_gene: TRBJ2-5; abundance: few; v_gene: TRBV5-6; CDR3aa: CATLRGEETQYF; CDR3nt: TGTGCCACCCTCAGAGGCGAGGAGACCCAGTACTTC
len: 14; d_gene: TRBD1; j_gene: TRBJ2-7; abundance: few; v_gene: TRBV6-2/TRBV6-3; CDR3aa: CASRLRQGGYEQYF; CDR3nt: TGTGCCAGCAGGCTCCGACAGGGGGGCTACGAGCAGTACTTC
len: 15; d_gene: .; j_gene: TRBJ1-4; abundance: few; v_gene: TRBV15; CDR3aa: CATSRTAAIREKLFF; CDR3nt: TGTGCCACCAGCAGGACAGCAGCTATTCGTGAAAAACTGTTTTTT
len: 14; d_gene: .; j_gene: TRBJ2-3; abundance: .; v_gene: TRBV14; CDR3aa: CASSSSRLRDTQYF; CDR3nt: TGTGCCAGCAGCTCTAGCCGTTTGCGAGATACGCAGTATTTT
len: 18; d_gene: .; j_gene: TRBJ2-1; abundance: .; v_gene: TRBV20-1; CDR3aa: CSARDLTVALSSYNEQFF; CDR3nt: TGCAGTGCTAGAGATTTAACGGTTGCTCTAAGCTCCTACAATGAGCAGTTCTTC
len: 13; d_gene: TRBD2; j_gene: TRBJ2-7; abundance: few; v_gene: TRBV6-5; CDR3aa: CASWGGSRYEQYF; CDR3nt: TGTGCCAGCTGGGGCGGGAGTCGGTACGAGCAGTACTTC
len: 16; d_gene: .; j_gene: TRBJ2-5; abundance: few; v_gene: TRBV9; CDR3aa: CASSVAPLSQGETQYF; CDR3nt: TGTGCCAGCAGCGTAGCCCCTTTGTCCCAAGGAGAGACCCAGTACTTC
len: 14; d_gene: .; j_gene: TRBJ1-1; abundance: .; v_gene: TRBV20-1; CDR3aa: CSARDPAGSTEAFF; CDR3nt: TGCAGTGCTAGAGATCCGGCGGGGTCCACTGAAGCTTTCTTT
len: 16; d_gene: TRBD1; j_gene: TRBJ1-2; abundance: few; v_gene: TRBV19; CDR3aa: CASSTTGGASNYGYTF; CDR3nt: TGTGCCAGTAGTACGACAGGGGGCGCGTCCAACTATGGCTACACCTTC
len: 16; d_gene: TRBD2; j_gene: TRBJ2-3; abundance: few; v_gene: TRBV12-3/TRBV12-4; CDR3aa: CASSSGLADSTDTQYF; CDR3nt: TGTGCCAGCAGTTCCGGACTAGCGGATAGCACAGATACGCAGTATTTT
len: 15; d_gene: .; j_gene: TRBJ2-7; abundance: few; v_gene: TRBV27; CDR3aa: CASSLKADSGYEQYF; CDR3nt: TGTGCCAGCAGTTTAAAGGCCGACTCGGGCTACGAGCAGTACTTC
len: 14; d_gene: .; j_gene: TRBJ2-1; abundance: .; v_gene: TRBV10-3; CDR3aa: CAISESVLRDEQFF; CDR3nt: TGTGCCATCAGTGAGTCGGTGTTGAGAGATGAGCAGTTCTTC
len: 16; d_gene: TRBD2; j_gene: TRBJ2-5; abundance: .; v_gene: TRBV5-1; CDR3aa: CASSLVSGSIQETQYF; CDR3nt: TGCGCCAGCAGCTTGGTTAGCGGGTCCATCCAAGAGACCCAGTACTTC
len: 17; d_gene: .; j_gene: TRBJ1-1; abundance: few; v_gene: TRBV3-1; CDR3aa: CASSRQGVRSMNTEAFF; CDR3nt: TGTGCCAGCAGCCGTCAGGGTGTTAGAAGCATGAACACTGAAGCTTTCTTT
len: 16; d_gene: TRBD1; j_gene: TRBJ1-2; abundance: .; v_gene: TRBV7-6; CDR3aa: CASSPEGGQGAMGYTF; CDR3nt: TGTGCCAGCAGCCCCGAGGGGGGACAGGGGGCTATGGGCTACACCTTC
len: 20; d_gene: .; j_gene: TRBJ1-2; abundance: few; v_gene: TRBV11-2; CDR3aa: CASSSLRSTGIPRTNYGYTF; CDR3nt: TGTGCCAGCAGCTCCCTGAGATCGACAGGCATCCCAAGGACCAACTATGGCTACACCTTC
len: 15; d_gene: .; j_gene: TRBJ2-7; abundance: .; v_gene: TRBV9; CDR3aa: CASSVEWGGRYEQYF; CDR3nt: TGTGCCAGCAGCGTAGAATGGGGAGGTCGCTACGAGCAGTACTTC
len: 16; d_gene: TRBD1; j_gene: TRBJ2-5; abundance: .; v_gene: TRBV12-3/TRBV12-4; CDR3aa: CASSFSAGQGKETQYF; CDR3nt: TGTGCCAGCAGTTTTTCTGCGGGACAGGGGAAAGAGACCCAGTACTTC
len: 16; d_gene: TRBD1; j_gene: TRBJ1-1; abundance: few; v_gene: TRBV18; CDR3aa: CASSPAGTGQNTEAFF; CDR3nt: TGTGCCAGCTCACCGGCCGGGACAGGGCAGAACACTGAAGCTTTCTTT
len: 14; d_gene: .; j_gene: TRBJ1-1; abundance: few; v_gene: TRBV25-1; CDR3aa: CASSGPDTKTEAFF; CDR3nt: TGTGCCAGCAGTGGTCCGGACACGAAGACTGAAGCTTTCTTT